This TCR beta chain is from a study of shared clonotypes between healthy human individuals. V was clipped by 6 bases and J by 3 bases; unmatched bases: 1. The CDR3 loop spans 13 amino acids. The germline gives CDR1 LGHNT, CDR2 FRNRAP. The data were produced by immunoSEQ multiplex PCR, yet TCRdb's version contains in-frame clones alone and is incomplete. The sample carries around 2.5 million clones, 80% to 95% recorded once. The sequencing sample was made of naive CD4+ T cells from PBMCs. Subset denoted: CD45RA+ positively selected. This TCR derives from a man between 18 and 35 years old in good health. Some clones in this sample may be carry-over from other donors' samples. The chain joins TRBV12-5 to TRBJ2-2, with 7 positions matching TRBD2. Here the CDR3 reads CASGAGDTGELFF. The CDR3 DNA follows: TGTGCTAGTGGCGCGGGAGACACCGGGGAGCTGTTTTTT.